This TCR beta chain originates from a study of regulatory T cells in long-lasting Graves disease. Sequencing libraries for TCR beta were prepared with iRepertoire HTBI primers and Arm-PCR of CDR3 regions. TCRdb reanalysed the multiplex PCR reads using MiXCR and keeps one entry per CDR3 protein. Of about 530,000 distinct CDR3 sequences in the sample, approximately 16% were seen once. Time point here: newly diagnosed GD, antithyroid drugs for less than 3 months. The authors made the TCR library using RNA they extracted from PBMCs. Patients came from an endocrinology department in Xi'an, China. Broader study findings: Relative to newly diagnosed Graves' patients, persistent ones had lower TCR diversity.

In its sample, this clonotype was seen many times. The target antigen is unknown. This CDR3 has 12 residues. V lost 8 bases to trimming and J lost 11 bases, with 19 bases between them. Germline CDR1 and CDR2: SNHLY and FYNNEI. The data also belong to a second study, concerning T cells in Graves' hyperthyroidism and ophthalmopathy. That report notes: In the first-round RT-PCR of the TCR CDR3, the HTBI primer set was used.

This clonotype was obtained from a woman aged 35-65 years with Graves disease. Sequenced material: peripheral blood mononuclear cells (PBMCs), taken at new diagnosis, from a patient treated with antithyroid drugs. The chain recombines TRBV2 with TRBJ2-7, with a tentative D call TRBD1 (6 bases). Written as DNA, the CDR3 is TGTGCCAGCTCAGGACAGACAAAAAAGGAGTACTTC. It specifies CASSGQTKKEYF.